A selection of T cell receptor beta chains follows, all from one sample in a study of cytomegalovirus exposure and HLA in healthy donors. Some clones are missing from TCRdb's copy, which holds only in-frame ones; the method was immunoSEQ multiplex PCR. The table shows 50,000 to 65,000 clones, with 85% to 90% occurring only once. Sequencing input: PBMCs. Receptors originate from a woman under 30 in good health and CMV-seronegative. The CDR3 runs from the conserved cysteine through the conserved F or W. A D gene is named only where the DNA matches it firmly. Clone size is given for some rows only: seen once, a few or many times, or a class if the clone is expanded.

>TRBJ1-1|-|-|TRBV6-5
TGTGCCAGCAGTTACCCGGGGGACTCGAACACTGAAGCTTTCTTT
CASSYPGDSNTEAFF
>TRBJ2-3|-|-|TRBV18
TGTGCCAGCTCACAACAGGGAACAGATACGCAGTATTTT
CASSQQGTDTQYF
>TRBJ2-1|-|-|TRBV6-1
TGTGCCAGCAGCCCCGGGGATAGCTCCTACAATGAGCAGTTCTTC
CASSPGDSSYNEQFF
>TRBJ1-2|few|-|TRBV7-9
TGTGCCAGCACCGTCGACACCCCCTATGGCTACACCTTC
CASTVDTPYGYTF
>TRBJ1-5|-|-|TRBV19
TGTGCCAGTAGCTGGGTGGGGGCAGCGAGCAATCAGCCCCAGCATTTT
CASSWVGAASNQPQHF
>TRBJ2-7|few|-|TRBV4-1
TGCGCCAGCAGCCAAGGCGGGCTAAGGAGCTCCTACGAGCAGTACTTC
CASSQGGLRSSYEQYF
>TRBJ2-5|-|-|TRBV6-1
TGTGCCGCCCACTGGGGGCGTGAGACCCAGTACTTC
CAAHWGRETQYF
>TRBJ1-5|-|TRBD1|TRBV19
TGTGCCAGTAGTCCGGGACAGCTCAATCAGCCCCAGCATTTT
CASSPGQLNQPQHF
>TRBJ2-1|-|TRBD2|TRBV28
TGTGCCAGCAGTTTAACCCCTCTAGCGGATGAGCAGTTCTTC
CASSLTPLADEQFF
>TRBJ1-4|-|-|TRBV5-1
TGCGCCAGCAGCTTGGAGGCAGGGGCGGCGCAAAAACTGTTTTTT
CASSLEAGAAQKLFF
>TRBJ2-1|-|TRBD2|TRBV18
TGTGCCAGCTCACCTGCCCTAGCGGGAGCGTTCAATGAGCAGTTCTTC
CASSPALAGAFNEQFF
>TRBJ1-1|-|-|TRBV18
TGTGCCAGCTCCCCCTCGGAGGACACTGAAGCTTTCTTT
CASSPSEDTEAFF
>TRBJ1-1|-|-|TRBV5-1
TGCGCCAGCAGCTTCGGTCCGGGAGGTGACACTGAAGCTTTCTTT
CASSFGPGGDTEAFF
>TRBJ1-3|-|TRBD1|TRBV6-5
TGTGCCAGCAGACGACAGGGGGCCCCTGGAAACACCATATATTTT
CASRRQGAPGNTIYF
>TRBJ1-2|once|-|TRBV7-9
TGTGCCAGCAGCCTGGACAGCAACTATGGCTACACCTTC
CASSLDSNYGYTF
>TRBJ1-6|-|-|TRBV30
TGTGCCTGGAGTTTGGCAGGGCTGCGCTCCTATAATTCACCCCTCCACTTT
CAWSLAGLRSYNSPLHF
>TRBJ2-1|-|TRBD2|TRBV2
TGTGCCAGCAAGGTGCTAGCGGACCCTCTTATAAATGAGCAGTTCTTC
CASKVLADPLINEQFF
>TRBJ2-1|-|TRBD2|TRBV15
TGTGCCACCAGCAGAGGGCCTAGCGCGGGAGAGTACAATGAGCAGTTCTTC
CATSRGPSAGEYNEQFF
>TRBJ2-1|-|-|TRBV27
TGTGCCAGCAGTTCCCTCGGGACAAATCACAATGAGCAGTTCTTC
CASSSLGTNHNEQFF
>TRBJ1-2|-|TRBD1|TRBV28
TGTGCCAGCAGTGTGACAGGGACCTATGGCTACACCTTC
CASSVTGTYGYTF
>TRBJ2-7|-|-|TRBV10-1
TGCGCCAGCAGTGAGGGAGAAGCAATCTTC
CASSEGEAIF
>TRBJ2-1|-|-|TRBV5-4
TGTGCCAGCAGCTCGCAAGACGGACTGACCATCTACAATGAGCAGTTCTTC
CASSSQDGLTIYNEQFF
>TRBJ2-5|-|-|TRBV4-3
TGCGCCAGCAGCCAAGATTTTGGACGGGGGGCAGAGACCCAGTACTTC
CASSQDFGRGAETQYF
>TRBJ2-1|-|-|TRBV29-1
TGCAGCGTAGATGGACTGTACAATGAGCAGTTCTTC
CSVDGLYNEQFF
>TRBJ2-7|-|TRBD1|TRBV7-9
TGTGCCAGCAGCTTAGCGTCGGGGACAGCCTCCTACGAGCAGTACTTC
CASSLASGTASYEQYF
>TRBJ2-3|once|-|TRBV19
TGTGCCAGTAGAACTAGGGATACGCAGTATTTT
CASRTRDTQYF
>TRBJ2-1|-|TRBD2|TRBV4-1
TGCGCCAGCAGCCAAGAAACAGCTAGCGGGAGCGGGTCCTACAATGAGCAGTTCTTC
CASSQETASGSGSYNEQFF
>TRBJ2-7|-|-|TRBV13
TGTGCCAGCAGCTCCGTCGGACTGTTCTACGAGCAGTACTTC
CASSSVGLFYEQYF
>TRBJ2-7|once|TRBD2|TRBV13
TGTGCCAGCAGCGGGAGGGCCTTCTACGAGCAGTACTTC
CASSGRAFYEQYF
>TRBJ2-7|-|-|TRBV7-9
TGTGCCAGCAGCTTTGGTAGTGGGGCTAACTCCTACGAGCAGTACTTC
CASSFGSGANSYEQYF
>TRBJ1-1|-|-|TRBV6-5
TGTGCCAGCAGCATAGGGGCTGGGGACACTGAAGCTTTCTTT
CASSIGAGDTEAFF
>TRBJ1-1|-|TRBD1|TRBV7-9
TGTGCCAGCAGCTTAGGCGGGACAGGGGGACAAGCTTTCTTT
CASSLGGTGGQAFF
>TRBJ1-1|-|-|TRBV6-5
TGTGCCAGCAGTCCTCTTAGCAACACTGAAGCTTTCTTT
CASSPLSNTEAFF
>TRBJ2-4|-|TRBD2|TRBV10-3
TGTGCCATCAGTGAGGCTAGCGGGATGGACATTCAGTACTTC
CAISEASGMDIQYF
>TRBJ1-1|-|-|TRBV2
TGTGCCAGCAGCGCTGAAGAGAGAACTGAAGCTTTCTTT
CASSAEERTEAFF
>TRBJ2-2|-|TRBD2|TRBV28
TGTGCCAGCAGTTCCCCTATAGCGGGAGGCACCGGGGAGCTGTTTTTT
CASSSPIAGGTGELFF
>TRBJ1-2|-|-|TRBV19
TGTGCCAGTAGTCAGGCGAACTCCTTTAACTATGGCTACACCTTC
CASSQANSFNYGYTF
>TRBJ2-2|-|-|TRBV28
TGTGCCAGCAAGCTCCCGGGACATCGGACCGGGGAGCTGTTTTTT
CASKLPGHRTGELFF
>TRBJ2-6|-|TRBD1|TRBV5-1
TGCGCCAGCAGCCAGACAGGGGGCGCTGGGGCCAACGTCCTGACTTTC
CASSQTGGAGANVLTF
>TRBJ1-1|-|-|TRBV6-1
TGTGCCAGCAGAGCAGAAGGGGGGGGGAACACTGAAGCTTTCTTT
CASRAEGGGNTEAFF
>TRBJ2-1|-|TRBD2|TRBV7-2
TGTGCCAGCAGCTTACTCGGGACTAGAAATGAGCAGTTCTTC
CASSLLGTRNEQFF
>TRBJ2-3|few|TRBD2|TRBV5-8
TGTGCCAGCAGCTTCGGGACTAGCGGGAGCACAGATACGCAGTATTTT
CASSFGTSGSTDTQYF
>TRBJ2-2|-|TRBD2|TRBV28
TGTGCCAGCAGCCTTAGCGGGAGGGCGACCGGGGAGCTGTTTTTT
CASSLSGRATGELFF
>TRBJ1-1|-|-|TRBV7-9
TGTGCCAGCAGCTCGGACAGTAAAGCTTTCTTT
CASSSDSKAFF
>TRBJ2-4|-|TRBD2|TRBV6-1
TGTGCCAGCAGTGAATTTGGAGGGGGACTAGCGGGAGGTCGGGGAAACATTCAGTACTTC
CASSEFGGGLAGGRGNIQYF
>TRBJ2-2|-|-|TRBV4-3
TGCGCCAGCAGCCAAGAAGACAGAACCCACACCGGGGAGCTGTTTTTT
CASSQEDRTHTGELFF
>TRBJ1-5|-|-|TRBV4-2
TGTGCCAGCAGCCAAGCTGGAGATAGCAATCAGCCCCAGCATTTT
CASSQAGDSNQPQHF
>TRBJ1-4|-|-|TRBV6-5
TGTGCCAGCAGTTACAACGGGAGAACTAATGAAAAACTGTTTTTT
CASSYNGRTNEKLFF
>TRBJ1-1|-|-|TRBV15
TGTGCCACCAGCAGAGCCAGGGGCATGGTGTACACTGAAGCTTTCTTT
CATSRARGMVYTEAFF
>TRBJ1-2|-|TRBD1|TRBV7-8
TGTGCCAGCAGCTTTCTCTCGACAGGGGGCCATGGCTACACCTTC
CASSFLSTGGHGYTF
>TRBJ1-4|few|-|TRBV5-5
TGTGCCAGCAGCTTGCACGAGGGCGAAAAACTGTTTTTT
CASSLHEGEKLFF
>TRBJ2-2|-|TRBD2|TRBV9
TGTGCCAGCAGCGAGCGGGGGAGTACCGGGGAGCTGTTTTTT
CASSERGSTGELFF